The rows below give T cell receptor beta chains drawn from one sample of a study of blood T cell repertoires in COVID-19. Assay: immunoSEQ multiplex PCR; the TCRdb copy retains only in-frame clones and omits some. The table has 260,000 or so clones, around 88% seen once. Sequenced material: PBMCs or T cells enriched from blood (not recorded which). Receptors originate from a woman aged 40-49 years with acute COVID-19. The CDR3 runs from the conserved cysteine through the conserved F or W. Each record gives: CDR3 length, D gene, J gene, clone size, V gene, CDR3 DNA, CDR3 protein. D genes are given only for firm matches. Clone size is not always given. Where it is, it says once, few, many or a class for expanded clones.

14,.,TRBJ1-2,.,TRBV5-1,TGCGCCAGCAGCTTGTTCCCGGGTAACTATGGCTACACCTTC,CASSLFPGNYGYTF
13,.,TRBJ2-7,.,TRBV12-3/TRBV12-4,TGTGCCAGCAGTCCTCCAGGCAGGGACGAGCAGTACTTC,CASSPPGRDEQYF
12,.,TRBJ1-1,.,TRBV6-2/TRBV6-3,TGTGCCAGCAGTTACGGGACAACTGAAGCTTTCTTT,CASSYGTTEAFF
15,TRBD2,TRBJ2-7,.,TRBV3-1/TRBV3-2,TGTGCCAGCAGCCAAGAAGGCGGGAGGGCGGTCGAGCAGTACTTC,CASSQEGGRAVEQYF
12,.,TRBJ2-5,.,TRBV9,TGTGCCAGCAGCGTAGCCGGAGAGACCCAGTACTTC,CASSVAGETQYF
15,.,TRBJ1-5,.,TRBV28,TGTGCCAGCACTCTAGGGGGAGCCAGTTATCAGCCCCAGCATTTT,CASTLGGASYQPQHF
12,TRBD1,TRBJ2-5,.,TRBV12-5,TGTGCTAGTGGTTGGGGGACAGTGACCCAGTACTTC,CASGWGTVTQYF
20,.,TRBJ2-3,.,TRBV11-3,TGTGCCAGCAGCTTAGTAGTCGGGGTAGGACCAAAGGAAAGCACAGATACGCAGTATTTT,CASSLVVGVGPKESTDTQYF
13,.,TRBJ2-1,.,TRBV6-2/TRBV6-3,TGTGCCAGCAGTTTGAACAGGGTAGGTGAGCAGTTCTTC,CASSLNRVGEQFF
13,.,TRBJ2-7,.,TRBV2,TGTGCCAGCAGTGAACGCCGCGACAGTCGGCAGTACTTC,CASSERRDSRQYF
15,.,TRBJ1-2,.,TRBV7-9,TGTGCCAGCAGCCAAGGCGGACAGCTAAACTATGGCTACACCTTC,CASSQGGQLNYGYTF
14,.,TRBJ2-1,.,TRBV11-2,TGTGCCAGCAGCTTAGGGGGCCCCTACAATGAGCAGTTCTTC,CASSLGGPYNEQFF
16,TRBD2,TRBJ2-1,.,TRBV6-2/TRBV6-3,TGTGCCAGCAGCCAACCCCCATGGCGGGAGTTCAATGAGCAGTTCTTC,CASSQPPWREFNEQFF
14,.,TRBJ2-7,.,TRBV28,TGTGCCAGCACCTTAACAGGGTCCCGCTACGAGCAGTACTTC,CASTLTGSRYEQYF
14,TRBD1,TRBJ1-4,once,TRBV5-1,TGCGCCAGCACCCAGGACAGGGCTAATGAAAAACTGTTTTTT,CASTQDRANEKLFF
18,.,TRBJ2-1,.,TRBV18,TGTGCCAGCTCAGAGATGGTAGCGGATTCTAGCTCCTACAATGAGCAGTTCTTC,CASSEMVADSSSYNEQFF
15,TRBD2,TRBJ2-1,.,TRBV3-1/TRBV3-2,TGTGCCAGCAGCCCCCAGCGGGACTCCTACAATGAGCAGTTCTTC,CASSPQRDSYNEQFF
15,.,TRBJ2-7,.,TRBV5-6,TGTGCCAGCAGCTACATCCTACAGACCTCCTACGAGCAGTACTTC,CASSYILQTSYEQYF
19,.,TRBJ2-1,.,TRBV6-4,TGTGCCAGCAGTGACTCTCCCGCGGTAGGGGGATACTCCTACAATGAGCAGTTCTTC,CASSDSPAVGGYSYNEQFF
12,.,TRBJ2-7,few,TRBV12-3/TRBV12-4,TGTGCCAGCAGTTTAGGTCAATTCGAGCAGTACTTC,CASSLGQFEQYF
14,TRBD1,TRBJ1-2,.,TRBV10-1,TGCGCCAGCAGGAGGGGACAGGGTGGATATGGCTACACCTTC,CASRRGQGGYGYTF
13,.,TRBJ1-1,.,TRBV10-3,TGTGCCATCAGTGAGTTAGGGGGCACTGAAGCTTTCTTT,CAISELGGTEAFF
15,TRBD2,TRBJ2-1,.,TRBV24-1,TGTGCCACCAGTATATTTACTAGCGGATACAATGAGCAGTTCTTC,CATSIFTSGYNEQFF
14,TRBD1,TRBJ1-1,.,TRBV13,TGTGCCAGCAGCTTAGTCAGACAGGGTGGTGAAGCTTTCTTT,CASSLVRQGGEAFF
14,.,TRBJ2-2,.,TRBV10-1,TGCGCCAGCAGTGAGTCCGGGACACTCGGGGAGCTGTTTTTT,CASSESGTLGELFF
14,TRBD1,TRBJ1-2,.,TRBV9,TGTGCCAGCAGCGTAGCTAGTGACAGGGATGGCTACACCTTC,CASSVASDRDGYTF
15,.,TRBJ2-4,.,TRBV28,TGTGCCAGCAGTTTACTTGCTTCAGGGGTAAACATTCAGTACTTC,CASSLLASGVNIQYF
12,.,TRBJ2-3,.,TRBV11-2,TGTGCCAGCAGCCAAGGGGTAGATACGCAGTATTTT,CASSQGVDTQYF